This TCR beta chain was identified in a study of post-analysis software for immune sequencing data (dated by TCRdb to the mid-2010s). Regarding the study in general: Disease courses on record covered relapsing-remitting, secondary progressive and progressive-relapsing multiple sclerosis, though some patients had no subtype annotation. Patient repertoires were compared against about twelve previously published healthy control repertoires from donors aged 6 to 25 years. A subset of samples was prepared in parallel using single-end sample barcoding, then pooled and co-amplified after Illumina adapter ligation. Results the study describes overall, beyond this receptor: Compared with controls, multiple sclerosis patients had significantly lower normalized Chao1 diversity, a finding suggesting substantial peripheral T-cell clonal expansion. Significantly higher frequencies in patients than in controls were found for roughly five TRBV segments, including TRBV5-6, TRBV5-1 and TRBV20-1. Direct clustering with F measure showed strong co-clustering of samples prepared in the same batch, prompting a batch-effect correction. The control group was slightly older than the multiple sclerosis patient group.

To demonstrate the VDJtools post-analysis software, the study profiled TCR beta repertoires from the peripheral blood of 10 to 15 young patients with multiple sclerosis. The multiple sclerosis patients were children and adolescents ranging in age from about 6 to 17 years. CDR1 and CDR2 are read off the germline V gene as SQVTM and ANQGSEA. The CDR3 holds 12 amino acids from the cysteine to the phenylalanine. Just CDR3 DNA is preserved here, 36 bases in frame from base 1. Relative to germline, V is 4 bases shorter and J is 3 bases shorter, with 10 bases between their ends. This clonotype was observed many times. Its recognized antigen is unknown. One base away there is no much larger clone; base qualities are not given. Library construction relied on PCR. Data came from an Illumina HiSeq 2500. To reduce PCR and sequencing biases, unique molecular identifiers were built into the TCR beta cDNA libraries. Every 1 to 10 million input T cells yielded approximately 500,000 cDNA molecules, meaning each molecule approximated one T cell. The patient libraries were prepared and sequenced with the same protocol used for the earlier healthy control dataset. Within a given batch, samples were prepared together, multiplexed and sequenced on the same HiSeq lane. As for the original processing: MIGEC was used to process the raw barcoded reads, and molecular identifier groups with only a single read were discarded before consensus assembly and CDR3 extraction. VDJtools was used for post-analysis of the clonotype tables, with diversity normalized by down-sampling every dataset to the smallest sample size. To correct batch-related cross-sample contamination, repertoire overlap clustering matched CDR3 amino acid sequences but not nucleotide sequences. Starting from the raw public reads, TCRdb applied fastp trimming at Q25, assembled clones with MiXCR and retained in-frame beta chains. Rows matching on CDR3 protein sequence are summarized as one entry with the most common DNA and genes. For this entry, the V and J calls and clone size follow TCRdb and not the study's own pipeline. The sample records roughly 800,000 distinct CDR3 sequences, 53% of which are singletons. The ten largest clones represent approximately 4.5% of the sample.

This chain is built from TRBV29-1 and TRBJ2-7; a tentative D call is TRBD2 (5 bases match). The source is a girl aged 10 to 17 with multiple sclerosis. The source material was blood. The nucleotide sequence is given as TGCAGCGTTGGGACGGGAAACTACGAGCAGTACTTC. Protein translation: CSVGTGNYEQYF.